This is a list of T cell receptor beta chains from one sample in a study of control samples from healthy donors and cancer patients. TCRdb's copy holds only in-frame clones and misses some; the assay was immunoSEQ multiplex PCR. The repertoire holds about 120,000 clones, with approximately 90% as singletons. The sequenced material came from blood. The origin of the receptors is a young woman in good health. CDR3s include the opening cysteine and the closing phenylalanine or tryptophan. The D gene is left open where the match is weak. Clone size is not always given. Where it is, it says once, few, many or a class for expanded clones.

clone_size d_call j_call v_call cdr3_nt cdr3_aa
- TRBD1 TRBJ2-6 TRBV19 TGTGCCAGTAGTCCTCCCGGGACAGGGTCTGGGGCCAACGTCCTGACTTTC CASSPPGTGSGANVLTF
- - TRBJ2-7 TRBV12-3/TRBV12-4 TGTGCCACAAGAGGGGAAAACTACGAGCAGTACTTC CATRGENYEQYF
- TRBD1 TRBJ2-1 TRBV7-6 TGTGCCAGCAGCTTACCGGGCGGGACAGGGGGCCCGAATGAGCAGTTCTTC CASSLPGGTGGPNEQFF
few - TRBJ2-7 TRBV27 TGTGCCAGCAGTTTGCTAGGGATTATGGGCGAGCAGTACTTC CASSLLGIMGEQYF
- - TRBJ1-3 TRBV28 TGTGCCAGCAGTGCGGCGGGGGCCAAGGTAAACACCATATATTTT CASSAAGAKVNTIYF
- TRBD1 TRBJ1-2 TRBV6-5 TGTGCCAGCAGTCGACAGGGGGCAGATGGCTACACCTTC CASSRQGADGYTF
- - TRBJ2-5 TRBV5-1 TGCGCCAGCAGCTTGGACTCGTGGGAGACCCAGTACTTC CASSLDSWETQYF
- - TRBJ1-1 TRBV21-1 TGTGCCAGCAGCAAACGCTCTCTAAAGGTTAGGTCCAGGGATGGGGAGGGGACTGAAGCTTTCTTT CASSKRSLKVRSRDGEGTEAFF
- - TRBJ2-7 TRBV28 TGTGCCAGCAGTTTAAGGAGCTACGAGCAGTACTTC CASSLRSYEQYF
- - TRBJ1-1 TRBV6-5 TGTGCCAGCATGGGCCGGGCGGGAACCTATGAAGCTTTCTTT CASMGRAGTYEAFF
- - TRBJ1-1 TRBV7-9 TGTGCCAGCAGCGACACCCCTGGGGGGCCCATGAACACTGAAGCTTTCTTT CASSDTPGGPMNTEAFF
once - TRBJ1-2 TRBV4-3 TGCGCCAGCAGCCAAGATCAGCTTTGGCAGGGGAATGGCTACACCTTC CASSQDQLWQGNGYTF
- - TRBJ2-3 TRBV25-1 TGTGCCAGCTCCCCTGGATCCTACGGCACAGATACGCAGTATTTT CASSPGSYGTDTQYF
- TRBD2 TRBJ2-2 TRBV24-1 TGTGCCACGGCCAGCGGGAAAAACACCGGGGAGCTGTTTTTT CATASGKNTGELFF
- TRBD2 TRBJ2-7 TRBV7-2 TGTGCCAGCGGCCAACAGGCGGGAGTGAACGAGCAGTACTTC CASGQQAGVNEQYF
- TRBD2 TRBJ2-3 TRBV10-3 TGTGCCATCAGTGGACTAGCGGCCGCAGATACGCAGTATTTT CAISGLAAADTQYF
- TRBD1 TRBJ2-5 TRBV24-1 TGTGCCACCAGTGATTTGCGGGACAGTGAAAAAGAGACCCAGTACTTC CATSDLRDSEKETQYF
- - TRBJ1-5 TRBV4-1 TGCGCCAGCAGCCAAGATCCGGAGGAGGGTTTTGGCAATCAGCCCCAGCATTTT CASSQDPEEGFGNQPQHF
- - TRBJ2-3 TRBV2 TGTGCCAGCAGTGATACCCTCGGGGATACGCAGTATTTT CASSDTLGDTQYF
- - TRBJ1-1 TRBV12-5 TGTGCTAGTGGTTTAGCTCGCCCCGACAGGCTGAACACTGAAGCTTTCTTT CASGLARPDRLNTEAFF
- - TRBJ1-1 TRBV28 TGTGCCAGCAGTTTATCAGGTATCGGCACTGAAGCTTTCTTT CASSLSGIGTEAFF
- - TRBJ1-1 TRBV28 TGTGCCACTCAGGGGAACACTGAAGCTTTCTTT CATQGNTEAFF
- - TRBJ1-2 TRBV2 TGTGCCAGCAGTGAAATGGCGGACTACTATGGCTACACCTTC CASSEMADYYGYTF
- - TRBJ2-5 TRBV2 TGTGCCAGCAGGGACCATAAGAACGCGGAGACCCAGTACTTC CASRDHKNAETQYF
- TRBD2 TRBJ2-7 TRBV7-9 TGTGCCAGCAGCTCTCTTAGCGGGAGGGCCGGCAACGAGCAGTACTTC CASSSLSGRAGNEQYF
- - TRBJ1-2 TRBV6-2/TRBV6-3 TGTGCCAGCAGTTACTCGAGTCACGGGATCGGCTACACCTTC CASSYSSHGIGYTF